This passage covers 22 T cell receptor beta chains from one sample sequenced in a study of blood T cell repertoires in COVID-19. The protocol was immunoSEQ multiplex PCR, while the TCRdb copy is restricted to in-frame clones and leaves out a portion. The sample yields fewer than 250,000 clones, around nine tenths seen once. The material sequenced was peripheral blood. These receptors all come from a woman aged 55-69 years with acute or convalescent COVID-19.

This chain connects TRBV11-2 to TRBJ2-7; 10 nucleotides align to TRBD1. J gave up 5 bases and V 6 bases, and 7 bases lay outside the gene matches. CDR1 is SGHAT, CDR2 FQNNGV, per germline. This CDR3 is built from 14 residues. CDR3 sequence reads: CASRPTGGEDEQYF. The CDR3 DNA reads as TGTGCCAGCAGACCGACAGGGGGCGAGGACGAGCAGTACTTC.

The CDR3 DNA is TGTGCCAGCAGCCAGCGGGGACTAGCGGGAAACAATGAGCAGTTCTTC. This sequence encodes CASSQRGLAGNNEQFF. V gene TRBV7-2 combines with J gene TRBJ2-1; 13 bases line up with TRBD2. The CDR3 has 16 amino acids. The junction had 6 bases not matched to a gene; V was cut back by 5 bases and J by 5 bases. Germline V lookup: CDR1 SGHTA, CDR2 FQGNSA.

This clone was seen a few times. In nucleotides, the CDR3 is TGTGCCTGGAGACTAGCGGGGGGCCCCGGTACGCAGTATTTT. Translated, it gives CAWRLAGGPGTQYF. The chain is built from TRBV30 and TRBJ2-3, with 12 bases aligning to TRBD2. With 3 bases clipped from V and 8 bases from J, the junction kept 6 bases outside the gene matches. This CDR3 is 14 amino acids long. The germline CDR1 and CDR2 sequences are GTSNPN and SVGIG (reference sequence).

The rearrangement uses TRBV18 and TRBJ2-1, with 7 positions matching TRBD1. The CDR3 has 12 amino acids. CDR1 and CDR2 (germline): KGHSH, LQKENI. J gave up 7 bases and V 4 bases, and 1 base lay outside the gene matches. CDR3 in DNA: TGTGCCAGCTCACTGACAGGGAATGAGCAGTTCTTC. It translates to CASSLTGNEQFF.

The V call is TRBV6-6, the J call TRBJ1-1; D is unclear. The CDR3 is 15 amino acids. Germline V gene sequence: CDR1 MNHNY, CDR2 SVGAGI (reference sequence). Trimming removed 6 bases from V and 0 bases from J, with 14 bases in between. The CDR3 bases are TGTGCCAGCAGATCCCCGACATCCATGAACACTGAAGCTTTCTTT. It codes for CASRSPTSMNTEAFF.

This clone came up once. The CDR3: CASSYRDRNSGNTIYF. The CDR3 DNA is TGTGCCAGCAGCTACCGAGACAGGAACTCTGGAAACACCATATATTTT. The chain joins TRBV7-2 to TRBJ1-3; possibly TRBD1 for D (6 bases). Germline V CDR1 and CDR2: SGHTA, FQGNSA. The CDR3 runs 16 residues. V lost 4 bases and J lost 0, with 13 bases in between. Variable domain in full (rest from reference TRBV7-2 and TRBJ1-3): GAGVSQSPSNKVTEKGKDVELRCDPISGHTALYWYRQSLGQGLEFLIYFQGNSAPDKSGLPSDRFSAERTGGSVSTLTIQRTQQEDSAVYLCASSYRDRNSGNTIYFGEGSWLTVV.

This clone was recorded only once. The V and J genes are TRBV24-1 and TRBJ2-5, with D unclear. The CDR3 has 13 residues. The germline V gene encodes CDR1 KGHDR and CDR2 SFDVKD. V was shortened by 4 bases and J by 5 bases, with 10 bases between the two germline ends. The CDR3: CATSENGWETQYF. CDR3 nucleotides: TGTGCCACCAGTGAAAACGGTTGGGAGACCCAGTACTTC.

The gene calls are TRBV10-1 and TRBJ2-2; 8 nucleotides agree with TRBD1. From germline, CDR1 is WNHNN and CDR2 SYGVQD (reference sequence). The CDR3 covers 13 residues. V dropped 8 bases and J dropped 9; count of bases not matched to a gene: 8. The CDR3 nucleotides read TGCGCCAGCCAGGACAGGGCCCAAAGGGAGCTGTTTTTT. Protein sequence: CASQDRAQRELFF.

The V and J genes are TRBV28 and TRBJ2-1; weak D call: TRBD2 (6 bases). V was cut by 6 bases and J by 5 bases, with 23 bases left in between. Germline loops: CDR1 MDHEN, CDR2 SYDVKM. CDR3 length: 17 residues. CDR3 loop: CASRRREDTNTDNEQFF. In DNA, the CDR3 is TGTGCCAGCAGGAGGAGGGAGGACACCAACACAGACAATGAGCAGTTCTTC.

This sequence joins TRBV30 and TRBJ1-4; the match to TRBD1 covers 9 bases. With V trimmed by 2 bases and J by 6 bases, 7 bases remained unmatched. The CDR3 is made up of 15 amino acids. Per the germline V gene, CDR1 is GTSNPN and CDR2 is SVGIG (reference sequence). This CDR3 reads CAWSQAGTGYEKLFF. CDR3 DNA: TGTGCCTGGAGTCAAGCCGGGACAGGGTATGAAAAACTGTTTTTT. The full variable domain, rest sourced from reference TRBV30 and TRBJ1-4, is SQTIHQWPATLVQPVGSPLSLECTVEGTSNPNLYWYRQAAGRGLQLLFYSVGIGQISSEVPQNLSASRPQDRQFILSSKKLLLSDSGFYLCAWSQAGTGYEKLFFGSGTQLSVL.

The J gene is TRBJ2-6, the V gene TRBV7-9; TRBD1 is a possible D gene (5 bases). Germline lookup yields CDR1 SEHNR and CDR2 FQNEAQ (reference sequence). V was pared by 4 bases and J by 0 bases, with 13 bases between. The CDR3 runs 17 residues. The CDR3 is CASSSPLGPSGANVLTF. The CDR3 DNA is TGTGCCAGCAGCTCCCCCTTGGGGCCCTCTGGGGCCAACGTCCTGACTTTC.

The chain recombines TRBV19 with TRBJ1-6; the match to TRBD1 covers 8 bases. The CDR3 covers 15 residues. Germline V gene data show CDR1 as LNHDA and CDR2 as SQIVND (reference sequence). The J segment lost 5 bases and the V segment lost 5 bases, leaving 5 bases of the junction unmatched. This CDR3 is CASSAADRDNSPLHF. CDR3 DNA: TGTGCCAGTAGTGCCGCGGACAGGGATAATTCACCCCTCCACTTT.

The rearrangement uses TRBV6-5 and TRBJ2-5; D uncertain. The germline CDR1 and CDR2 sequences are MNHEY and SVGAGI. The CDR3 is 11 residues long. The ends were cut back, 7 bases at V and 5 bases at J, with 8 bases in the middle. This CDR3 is CASTLGETQYF. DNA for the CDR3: TGTGCCAGCACGCTCGGGGAGACCCAGTACTTC.

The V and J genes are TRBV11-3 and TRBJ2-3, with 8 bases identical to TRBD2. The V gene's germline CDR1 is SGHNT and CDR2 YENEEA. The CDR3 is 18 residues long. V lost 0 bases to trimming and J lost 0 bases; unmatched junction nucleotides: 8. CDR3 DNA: TGTGCCAGCAGCTTAGAAAGCGGGGGCCCCGCTAGCACAGATACGCAGTATTTT. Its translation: CASSLESGGPASTDTQYF.

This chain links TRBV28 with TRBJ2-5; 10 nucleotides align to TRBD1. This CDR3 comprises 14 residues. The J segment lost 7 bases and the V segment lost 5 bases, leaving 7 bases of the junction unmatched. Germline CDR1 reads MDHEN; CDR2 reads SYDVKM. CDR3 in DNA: TGTGCCAGCAGTCGACAGGGGGCTTTCTGGACCCAGTACTTC. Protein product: CASSRQGAFWTQYF.

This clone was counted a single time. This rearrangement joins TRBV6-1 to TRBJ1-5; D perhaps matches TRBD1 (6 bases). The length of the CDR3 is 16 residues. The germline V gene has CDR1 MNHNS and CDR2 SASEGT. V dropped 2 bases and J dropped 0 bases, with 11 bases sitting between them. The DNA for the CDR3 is TGTGCCAGCAGTGAAAGGACAGTGTATAGCAATCAGCCCCAGCATTTT. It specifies CASSERTVYSNQPQHF.

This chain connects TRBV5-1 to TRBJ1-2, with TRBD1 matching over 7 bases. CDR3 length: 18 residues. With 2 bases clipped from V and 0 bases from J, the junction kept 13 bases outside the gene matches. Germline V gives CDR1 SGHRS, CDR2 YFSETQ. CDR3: CASSFPRTGKLANYGYTF. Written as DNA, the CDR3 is TGCGCCAGCAGCTTCCCTAGGACAGGAAAGTTAGCTAACTATGGCTACACCTTC.

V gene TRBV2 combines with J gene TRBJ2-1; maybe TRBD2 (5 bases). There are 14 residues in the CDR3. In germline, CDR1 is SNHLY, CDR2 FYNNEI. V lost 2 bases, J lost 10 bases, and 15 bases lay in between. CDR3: CASSEKWSTIEQFF. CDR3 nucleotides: TGTGCCAGCAGTGAAAAGTGGTCGACTATCGAGCAGTTCTTC.

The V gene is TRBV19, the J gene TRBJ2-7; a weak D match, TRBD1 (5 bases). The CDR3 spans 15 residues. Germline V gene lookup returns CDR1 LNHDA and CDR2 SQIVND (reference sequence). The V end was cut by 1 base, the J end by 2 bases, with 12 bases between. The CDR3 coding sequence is TGTGCCAGTAGTATAGGCCCAGGGAATGCCTACGAGCAGTACTTC. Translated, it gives CASSIGPGNAYEQYF.

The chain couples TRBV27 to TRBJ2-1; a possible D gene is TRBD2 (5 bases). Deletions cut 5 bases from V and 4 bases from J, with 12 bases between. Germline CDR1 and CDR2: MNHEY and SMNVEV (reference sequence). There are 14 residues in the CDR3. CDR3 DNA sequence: TGTGCCAGCAGTCCCCGGACTTCTTACAATGAGCAGTTCTTC. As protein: CASSPRTSYNEQFF.

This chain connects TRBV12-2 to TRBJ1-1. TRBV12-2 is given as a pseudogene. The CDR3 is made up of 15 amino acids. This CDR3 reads CASRSDGGLQPEAFF. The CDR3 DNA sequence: TGTGCAAGTCGCTCAGACGGAGGGCTGCAACCTGAAGCTTTCTTT.

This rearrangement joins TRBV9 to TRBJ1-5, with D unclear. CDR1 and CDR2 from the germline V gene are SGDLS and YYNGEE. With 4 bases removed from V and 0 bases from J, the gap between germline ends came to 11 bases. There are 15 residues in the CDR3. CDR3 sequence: CASSPREGSNQPQHF. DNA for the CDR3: TGTGCCAGCAGCCCCCGGGAAGGTAGCAATCAGCCCCAGCATTTT.